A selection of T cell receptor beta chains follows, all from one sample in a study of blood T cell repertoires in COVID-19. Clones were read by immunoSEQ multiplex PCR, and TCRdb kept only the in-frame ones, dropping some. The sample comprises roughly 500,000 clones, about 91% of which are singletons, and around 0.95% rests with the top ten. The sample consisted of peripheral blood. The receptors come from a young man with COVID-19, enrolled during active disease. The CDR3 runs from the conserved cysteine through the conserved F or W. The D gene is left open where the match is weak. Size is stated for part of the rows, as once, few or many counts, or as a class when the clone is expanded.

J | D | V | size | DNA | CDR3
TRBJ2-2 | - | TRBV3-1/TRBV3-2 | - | TGTGCCAGCAGCCGACAGTCGAACACCGGGGAGCTGTTTTTT | CASSRQSNTGELFF
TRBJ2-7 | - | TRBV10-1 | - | TGCGCCAGCAGTTCAGACTACGAGCAGTACTTC | CASSSDYEQYF
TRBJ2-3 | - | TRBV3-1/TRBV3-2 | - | TGTGCCAGCAGCCAAGAAAGAGGTTCATTTGGGAGCACAGATACGCAGTATTTT | CASSQERGSFGSTDTQYF
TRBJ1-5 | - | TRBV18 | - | TGTGCCAGCTCACCGGACAGAAATCAGCCCCAGCATTTT | CASSPDRNQPQHF
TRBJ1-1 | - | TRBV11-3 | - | TGTGCCAGCAGCTTCACAGGGCGCATGAACACTGAAGCTTTCTTT | CASSFTGRMNTEAFF
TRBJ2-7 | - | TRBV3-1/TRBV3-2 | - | TGTGCCAGCAGCCAAATACAGGACTCCTACGAGCAGTACTTC | CASSQIQDSYEQYF
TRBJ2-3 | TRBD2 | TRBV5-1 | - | TGCGCCAGCAGCCAACTAGCGGGAGGCCCAGATACGCAGTATTTT | CASSQLAGGPDTQYF
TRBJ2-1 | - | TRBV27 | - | TGTGCCAGCAGTTTTGATCCGGGACACCCCTACAATGAGCAGTTCTTC | CASSFDPGHPYNEQFF
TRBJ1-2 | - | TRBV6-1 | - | TGTGCCAGCAGTGAAGCAAGCGGGGCAGGGGTTACCTATGGCTACACCTTC | CASSEASGAGVTYGYTF
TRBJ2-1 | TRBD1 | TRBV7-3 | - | TGTGCCAGCAGCTTAATAGGACAGGGCTACAATGAGCAGTTCTTC | CASSLIGQGYNEQFF
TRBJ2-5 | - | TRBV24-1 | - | TGTGCCACCAGTGATCCACTAGCAGGGGAGACCCAGTACTTC | CATSDPLAGETQYF
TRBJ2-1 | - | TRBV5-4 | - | TGTGCCAGCAGCAAGACTCGACCCTACAATGAGCAGTTCTTC | CASSKTRPYNEQFF
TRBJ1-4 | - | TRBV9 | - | TGTGCCAGCAGCGTTACCAGCCTAGCAACTAATGAAAAACTGTTTTTT | CASSVTSLATNEKLFF
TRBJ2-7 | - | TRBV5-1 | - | TGCGCCAGCAGCCCTTCCAGCGGAGACGGATACGAGCAGTACTTC | CASSPSSGDGYEQYF
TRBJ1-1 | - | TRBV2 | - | TGTGCCAGCAGTGATTTAGGGGCGCTCCCTGAAGCTTTCTTT | CASSDLGALPEAFF
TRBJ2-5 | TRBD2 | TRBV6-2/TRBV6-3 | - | TGTGCCAGCAGTTACGGCCCCGGGGGGGCCAAAGAGACCCAGTACTTC | CASSYGPGGAKETQYF
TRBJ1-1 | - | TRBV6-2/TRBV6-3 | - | TGTGCCAGCAGCTTCGGACTACCAGAAGCTTTCTTT | CASSFGLPEAFF
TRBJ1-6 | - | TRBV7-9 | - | TGTGCCAGCAGCTTAAATTTGGGGGCCGGGTCACCCCTCCACTTT | CASSLNLGAGSPLHF
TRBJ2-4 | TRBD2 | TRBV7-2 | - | TGTGCCAGCAGCTTTTTGGGACTAGCGGAAGCCAAAAACATTCAGTACTTC | CASSFLGLAEAKNIQYF
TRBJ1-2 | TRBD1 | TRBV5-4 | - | TGTGCCAGCAGCTGGACGGGACAGGAGAAATATGGCTACACCTTC | CASSWTGQEKYGYTF
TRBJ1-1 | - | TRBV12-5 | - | TGTGCTAGTAGACAACAGGAGAACACTGAAGCTTTCTTT | CASRQQENTEAFF
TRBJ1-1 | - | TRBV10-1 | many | TGCGCCAGCAGTCCCGCGGGTGACACTGAAGCTTTCTTT | CASSPAGDTEAFF
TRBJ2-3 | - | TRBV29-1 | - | TGCAGCGTCGCCGCCTTCCTTACCCAGGATACGCAGTATTTT | CSVAAFLTQDTQYF
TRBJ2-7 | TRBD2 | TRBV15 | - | TGTGCCACCAGCAGAGGGGGGACTAGCGGGACCTACGAGCAGTACTTC | CATSRGGTSGTYEQYF
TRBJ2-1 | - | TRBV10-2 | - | TGCGCCAGCAAGGGGCAAGTCAATGAGCAGTTCTTC | CASKGQVNEQFF
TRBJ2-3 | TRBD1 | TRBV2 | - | TGTGCCAGCGACCGGGACAGGAGGGCAGATACGCAGTATTTT | CASDRDRRADTQYF
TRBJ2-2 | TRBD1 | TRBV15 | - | TGTGCCACCAGCAGAGATCTAGGGACAGGGTTCACCGGGGAGCTGTTTTTT | CATSRDLGTGFTGELFF
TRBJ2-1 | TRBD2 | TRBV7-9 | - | TGTGCCAGCAGCTTAGGGACTAGCGGATTCGCCTACAATGAGCAGTTCTTC | CASSLGTSGFAYNEQFF